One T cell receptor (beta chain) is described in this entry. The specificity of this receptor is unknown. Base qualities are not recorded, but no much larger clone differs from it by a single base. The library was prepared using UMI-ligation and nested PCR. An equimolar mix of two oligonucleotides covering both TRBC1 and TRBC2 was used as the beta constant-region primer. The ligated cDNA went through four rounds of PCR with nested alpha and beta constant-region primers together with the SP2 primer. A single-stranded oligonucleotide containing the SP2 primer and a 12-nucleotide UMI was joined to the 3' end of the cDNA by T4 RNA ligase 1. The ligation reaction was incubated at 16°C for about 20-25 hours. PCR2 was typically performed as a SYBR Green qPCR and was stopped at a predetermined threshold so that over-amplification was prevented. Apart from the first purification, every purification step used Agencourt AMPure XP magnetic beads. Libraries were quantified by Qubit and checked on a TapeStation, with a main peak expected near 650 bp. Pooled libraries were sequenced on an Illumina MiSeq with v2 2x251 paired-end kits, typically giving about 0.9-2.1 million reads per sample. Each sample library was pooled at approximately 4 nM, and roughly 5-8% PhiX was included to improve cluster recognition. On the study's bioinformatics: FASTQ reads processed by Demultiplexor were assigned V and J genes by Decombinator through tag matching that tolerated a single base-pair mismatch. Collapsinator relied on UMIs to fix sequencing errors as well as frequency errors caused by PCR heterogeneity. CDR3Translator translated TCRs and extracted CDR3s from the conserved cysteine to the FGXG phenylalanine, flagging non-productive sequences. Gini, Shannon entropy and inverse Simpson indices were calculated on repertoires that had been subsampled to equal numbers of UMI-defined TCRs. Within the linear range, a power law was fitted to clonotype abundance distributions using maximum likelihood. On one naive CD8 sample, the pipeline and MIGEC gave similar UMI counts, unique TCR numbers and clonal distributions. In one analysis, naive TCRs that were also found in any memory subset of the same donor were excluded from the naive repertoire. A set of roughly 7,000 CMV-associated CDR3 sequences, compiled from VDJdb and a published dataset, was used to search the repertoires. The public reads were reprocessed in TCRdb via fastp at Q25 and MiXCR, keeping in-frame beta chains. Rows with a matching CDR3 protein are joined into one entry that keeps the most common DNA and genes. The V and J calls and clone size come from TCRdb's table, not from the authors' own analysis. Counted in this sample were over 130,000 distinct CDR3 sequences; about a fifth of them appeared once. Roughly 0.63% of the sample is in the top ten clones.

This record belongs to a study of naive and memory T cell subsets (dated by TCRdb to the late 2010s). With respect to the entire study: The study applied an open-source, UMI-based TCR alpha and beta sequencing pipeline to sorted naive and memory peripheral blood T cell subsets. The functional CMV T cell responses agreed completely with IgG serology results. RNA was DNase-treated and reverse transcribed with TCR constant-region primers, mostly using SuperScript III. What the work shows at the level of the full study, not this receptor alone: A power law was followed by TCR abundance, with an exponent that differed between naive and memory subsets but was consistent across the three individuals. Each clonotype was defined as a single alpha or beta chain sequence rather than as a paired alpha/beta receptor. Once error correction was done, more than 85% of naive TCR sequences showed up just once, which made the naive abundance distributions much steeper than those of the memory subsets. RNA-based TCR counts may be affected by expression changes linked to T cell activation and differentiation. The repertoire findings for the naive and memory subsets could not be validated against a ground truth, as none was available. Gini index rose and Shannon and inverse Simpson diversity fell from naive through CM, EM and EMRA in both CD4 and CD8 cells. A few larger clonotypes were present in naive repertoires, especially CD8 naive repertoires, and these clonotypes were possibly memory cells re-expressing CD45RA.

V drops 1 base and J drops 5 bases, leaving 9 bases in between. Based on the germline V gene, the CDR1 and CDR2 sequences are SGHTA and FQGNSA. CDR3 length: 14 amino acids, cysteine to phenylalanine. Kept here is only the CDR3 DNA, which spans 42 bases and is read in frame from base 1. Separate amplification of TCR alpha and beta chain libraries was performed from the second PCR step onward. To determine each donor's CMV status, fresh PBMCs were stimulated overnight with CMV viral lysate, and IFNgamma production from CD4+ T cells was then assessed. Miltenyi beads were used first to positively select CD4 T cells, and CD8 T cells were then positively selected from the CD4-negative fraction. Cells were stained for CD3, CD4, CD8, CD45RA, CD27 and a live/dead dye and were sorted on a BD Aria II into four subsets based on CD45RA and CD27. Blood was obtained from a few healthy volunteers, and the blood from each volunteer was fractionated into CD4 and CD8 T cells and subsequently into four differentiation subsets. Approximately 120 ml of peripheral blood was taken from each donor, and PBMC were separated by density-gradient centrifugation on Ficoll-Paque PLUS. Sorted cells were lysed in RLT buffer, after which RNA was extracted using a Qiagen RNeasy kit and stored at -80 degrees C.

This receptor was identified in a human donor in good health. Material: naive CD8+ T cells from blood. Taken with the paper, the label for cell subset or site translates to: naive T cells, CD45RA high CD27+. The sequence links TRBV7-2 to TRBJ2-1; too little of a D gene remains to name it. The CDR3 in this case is CASSLVDGNNEQFF. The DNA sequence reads TGTGCCAGCAGCTTAGTCGACGGCAACAATGAGCAGTTCTTC.